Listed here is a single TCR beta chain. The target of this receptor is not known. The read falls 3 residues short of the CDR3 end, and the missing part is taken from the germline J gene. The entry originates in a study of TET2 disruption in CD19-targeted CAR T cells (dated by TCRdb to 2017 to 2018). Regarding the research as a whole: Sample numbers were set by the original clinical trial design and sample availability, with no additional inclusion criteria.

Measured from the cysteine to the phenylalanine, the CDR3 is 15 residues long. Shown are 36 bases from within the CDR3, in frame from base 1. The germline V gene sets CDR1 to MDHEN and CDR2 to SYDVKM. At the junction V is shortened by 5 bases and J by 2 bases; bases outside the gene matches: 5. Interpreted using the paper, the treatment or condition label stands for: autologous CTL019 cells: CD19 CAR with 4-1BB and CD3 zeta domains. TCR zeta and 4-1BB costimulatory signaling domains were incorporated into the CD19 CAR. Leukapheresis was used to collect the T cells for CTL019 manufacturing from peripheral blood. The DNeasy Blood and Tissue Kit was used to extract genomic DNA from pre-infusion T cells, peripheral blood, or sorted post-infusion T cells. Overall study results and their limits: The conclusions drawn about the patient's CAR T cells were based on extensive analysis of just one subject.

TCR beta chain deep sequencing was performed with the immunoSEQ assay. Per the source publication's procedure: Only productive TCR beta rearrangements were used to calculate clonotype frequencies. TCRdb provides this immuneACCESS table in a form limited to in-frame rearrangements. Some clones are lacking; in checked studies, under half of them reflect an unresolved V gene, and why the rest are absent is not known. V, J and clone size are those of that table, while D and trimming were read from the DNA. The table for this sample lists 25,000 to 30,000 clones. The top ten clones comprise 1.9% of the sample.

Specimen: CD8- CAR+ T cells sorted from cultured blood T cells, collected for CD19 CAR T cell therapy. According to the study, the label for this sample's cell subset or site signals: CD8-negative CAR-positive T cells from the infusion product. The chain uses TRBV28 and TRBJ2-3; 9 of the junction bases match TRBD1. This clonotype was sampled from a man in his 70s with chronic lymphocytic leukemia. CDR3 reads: CASSGTGGATDTQYF. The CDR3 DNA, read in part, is TGTGCCAGCAGTGGTACAGGGGGCGCCACAGATACG.